This T cell receptor beta chain was captured in a study of OX40 agonist ivuxolimab in advanced cancers. Whole-study results and caveats: There were also nonresponders showing low normalized T-cell clonal expansion.

Using immunoSEQ multiplex PCR, the repertoire was profiled, and TCRdb retains in-frame clones only, with some absent. The table includes just under 75,000 clones, roughly 92% detected once. Trimming at V came to 3 bases and at J to 1 base, leaving 1 base not matched to a gene. In germline, CDR1 is MNHEY, CDR2 SMNVEV (reference sequence). The CDR3 covers 15 residues. This clone was found a few times. Its specificity is unknown. This TCR derives from an adult with an advanced solid tumor such as melanoma, head and neck, liver or kidney cancer. The chain carries TRBV27 and TRBJ2-3; TRBD2 matches at 10 bases. The source was CD4+ or CD8+ T cells sorted from blood, collected in a trial of the OX40 agonist ivuxolimab. The CDR3 nucleotides are TGTGCCAGCAGTTTCGGGACTAGCGGCACAGATACGCAGTATTTT. Residues: CASSFGTSGTDTQYF.